This TCR beta chain is drawn from a study of CXCR3-negative and CXCR3-positive naive CD8 T cells. The study, taken as a whole, reports: The study found more hydrophobic TRB CDR3s in CXCR3-positive naive cells than in CXCR3-negative naive cells.

The CDR3 has 15 amino acids. CDR1 KGHSH and CDR2 LQKENI come from the germline V gene. Researchers prepared the TRB cDNA libraries using 5' RACE with UMI labels. TCRdb re-called the 5' RACE reads; every CDR3 protein appears as one record, without DNA. The sample has some 140,000 distinct CDR3 sequences, and its top ten clones hold 0.45% to 0.6%. With regard to this clonotype: Its antigen is unidentified.

The chain joins TRBV18 to TRBJ2-5; TCRdb designates TRBD1, a call that cannot be tested without DNA. The receptor was derived from a human donor in good health. Some clones in this sample may be carry-over from other donors' samples. The material sequenced was naive CXCR3+ CD8+ T cells from blood. As for subset: CD45RO-CCR7+CD27+CD95- naive CD8+ T cells expressing CXCR3 (TNR3+). This chain's CDR3 is CASSPAQGFQETQYF.